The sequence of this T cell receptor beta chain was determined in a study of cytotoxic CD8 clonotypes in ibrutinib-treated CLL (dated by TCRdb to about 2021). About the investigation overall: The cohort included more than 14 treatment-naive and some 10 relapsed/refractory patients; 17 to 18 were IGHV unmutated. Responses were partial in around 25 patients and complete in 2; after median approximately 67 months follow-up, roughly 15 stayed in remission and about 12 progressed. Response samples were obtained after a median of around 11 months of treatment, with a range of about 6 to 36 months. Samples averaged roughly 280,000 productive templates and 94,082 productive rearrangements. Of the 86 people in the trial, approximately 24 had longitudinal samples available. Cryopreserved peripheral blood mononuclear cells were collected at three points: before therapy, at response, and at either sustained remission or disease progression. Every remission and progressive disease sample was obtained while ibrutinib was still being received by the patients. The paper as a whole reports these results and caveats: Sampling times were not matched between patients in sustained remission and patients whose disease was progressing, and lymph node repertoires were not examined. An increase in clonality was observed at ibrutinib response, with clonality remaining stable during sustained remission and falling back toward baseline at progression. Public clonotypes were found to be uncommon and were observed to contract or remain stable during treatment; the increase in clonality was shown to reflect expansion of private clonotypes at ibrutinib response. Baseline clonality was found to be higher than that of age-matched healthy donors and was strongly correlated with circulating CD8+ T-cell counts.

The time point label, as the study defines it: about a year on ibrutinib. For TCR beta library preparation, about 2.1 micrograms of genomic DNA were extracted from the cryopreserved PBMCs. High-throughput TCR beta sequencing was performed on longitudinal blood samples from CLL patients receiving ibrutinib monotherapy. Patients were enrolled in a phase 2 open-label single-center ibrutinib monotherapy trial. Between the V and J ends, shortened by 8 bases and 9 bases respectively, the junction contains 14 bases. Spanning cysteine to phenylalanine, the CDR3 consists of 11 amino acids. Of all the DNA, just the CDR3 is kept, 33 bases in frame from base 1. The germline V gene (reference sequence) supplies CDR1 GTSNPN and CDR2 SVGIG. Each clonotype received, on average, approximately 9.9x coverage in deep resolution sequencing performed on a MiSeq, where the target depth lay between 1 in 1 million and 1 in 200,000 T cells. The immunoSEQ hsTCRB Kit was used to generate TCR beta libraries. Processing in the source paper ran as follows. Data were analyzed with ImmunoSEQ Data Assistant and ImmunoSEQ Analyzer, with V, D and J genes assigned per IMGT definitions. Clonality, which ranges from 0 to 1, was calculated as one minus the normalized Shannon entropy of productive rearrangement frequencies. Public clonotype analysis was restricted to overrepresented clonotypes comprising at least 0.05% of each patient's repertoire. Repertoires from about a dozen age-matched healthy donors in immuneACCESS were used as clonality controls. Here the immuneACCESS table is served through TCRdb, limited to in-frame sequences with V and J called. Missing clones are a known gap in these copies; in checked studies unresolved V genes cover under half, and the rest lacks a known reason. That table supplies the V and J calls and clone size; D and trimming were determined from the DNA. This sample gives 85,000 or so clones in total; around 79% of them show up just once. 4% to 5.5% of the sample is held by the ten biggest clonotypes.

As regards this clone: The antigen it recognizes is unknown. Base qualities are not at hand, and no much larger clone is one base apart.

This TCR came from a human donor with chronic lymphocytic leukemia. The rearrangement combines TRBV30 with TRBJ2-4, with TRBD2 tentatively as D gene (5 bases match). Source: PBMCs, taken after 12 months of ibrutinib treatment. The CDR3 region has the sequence CAMSAAGIQYF. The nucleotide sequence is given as TGTGCCATGAGCGCGGCGGGCATTCAGTACTTC.